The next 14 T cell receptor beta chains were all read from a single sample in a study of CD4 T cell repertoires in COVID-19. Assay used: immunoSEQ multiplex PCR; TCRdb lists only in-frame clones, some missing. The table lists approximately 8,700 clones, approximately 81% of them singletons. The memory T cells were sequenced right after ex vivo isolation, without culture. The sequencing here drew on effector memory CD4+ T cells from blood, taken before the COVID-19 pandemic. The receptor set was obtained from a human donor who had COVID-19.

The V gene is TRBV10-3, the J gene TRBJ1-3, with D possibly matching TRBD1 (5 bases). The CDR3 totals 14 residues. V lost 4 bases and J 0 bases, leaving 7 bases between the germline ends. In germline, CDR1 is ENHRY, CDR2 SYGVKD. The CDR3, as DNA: TGTGCCATCAGTGGGCAGGGCTCTGGAAACACCATATATTTT. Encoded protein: CAISGQGSGNTIYF.

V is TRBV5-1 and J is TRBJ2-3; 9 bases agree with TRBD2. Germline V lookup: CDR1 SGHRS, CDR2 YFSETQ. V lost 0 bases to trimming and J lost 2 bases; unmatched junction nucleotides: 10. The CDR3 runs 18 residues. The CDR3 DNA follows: TGCGCCAGCAGCTTGGCAAGATTTGCGGGAGGGAACACAGATACGCAGTATTTT. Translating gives CASSLARFAGGNTDTQYF.

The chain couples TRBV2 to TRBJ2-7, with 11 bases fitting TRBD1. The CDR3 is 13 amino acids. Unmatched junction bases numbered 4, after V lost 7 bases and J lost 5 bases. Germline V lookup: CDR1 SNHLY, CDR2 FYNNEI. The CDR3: CASNSDRGHEQYF. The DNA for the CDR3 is TGTGCCAGCAACTCGGACAGGGGGCACGAGCAGTACTTC.

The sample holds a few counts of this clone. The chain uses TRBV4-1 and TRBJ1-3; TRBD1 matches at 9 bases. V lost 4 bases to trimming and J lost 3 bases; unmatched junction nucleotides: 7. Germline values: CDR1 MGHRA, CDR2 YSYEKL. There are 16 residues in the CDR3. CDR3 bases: TGCGCCAGCAGCCCGACCACAGGGGGCGGTGGAAACACCATATATTTT. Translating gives CASSPTTGGGGNTIYF.

This CDR3 reads CSVVQGRKTQYF. For the CDR3, the DNA is TGCAGCGTTGTACAGGGACGGAAGACCCAGTACTTC. This chain joins TRBV29-1 and TRBJ2-5, with D possibly TRBD1 on 6 matching bases. This CDR3 region has 12 residues. Germline V gene sequence: CDR1 SQVTM, CDR2 ANQGSEA. Trimming left V 4 bases short and J 6 bases short, with 12 bases between.

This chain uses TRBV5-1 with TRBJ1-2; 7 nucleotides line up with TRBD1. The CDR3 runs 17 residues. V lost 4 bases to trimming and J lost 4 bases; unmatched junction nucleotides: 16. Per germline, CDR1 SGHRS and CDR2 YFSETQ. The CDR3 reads CASSESPGTATSYGYTF. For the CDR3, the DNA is TGCGCCAGCAGCGAGAGCCCCGGGACAGCCACTTCCTATGGCTACACCTTC.

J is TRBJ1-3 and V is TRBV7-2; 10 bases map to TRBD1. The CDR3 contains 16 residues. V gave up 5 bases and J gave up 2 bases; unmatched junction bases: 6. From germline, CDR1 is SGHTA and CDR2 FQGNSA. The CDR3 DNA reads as TGTGCCAGCAGCACCCGGACAGGGGGAGCTGGAAACACCATATATTTT. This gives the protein CASSTRTGGAGNTIYF.

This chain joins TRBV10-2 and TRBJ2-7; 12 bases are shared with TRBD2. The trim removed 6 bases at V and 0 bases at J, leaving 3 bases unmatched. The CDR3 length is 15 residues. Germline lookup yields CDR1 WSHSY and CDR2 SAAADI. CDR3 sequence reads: CASSALAGGSYEQYF. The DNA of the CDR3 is TGCGCCAGCAGCGCACTAGCGGGGGGCTCCTACGAGCAGTACTTC.

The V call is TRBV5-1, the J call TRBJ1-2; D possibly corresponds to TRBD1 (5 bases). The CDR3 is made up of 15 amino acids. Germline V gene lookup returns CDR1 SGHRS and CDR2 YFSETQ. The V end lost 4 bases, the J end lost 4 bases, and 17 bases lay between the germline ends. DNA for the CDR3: TGCGCCAGCAGCCTGGGGACCTCTGGGGCCTATGGCTACACCTTC. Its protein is CASSLGTSGAYGYTF.

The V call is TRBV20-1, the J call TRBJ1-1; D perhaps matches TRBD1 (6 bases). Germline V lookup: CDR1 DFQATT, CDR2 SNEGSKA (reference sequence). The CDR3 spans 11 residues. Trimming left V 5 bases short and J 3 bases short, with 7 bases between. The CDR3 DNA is TGCAGTGCTCCAGGGGACACTGAAGCTTTCTTT. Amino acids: CSAPGDTEAFF.

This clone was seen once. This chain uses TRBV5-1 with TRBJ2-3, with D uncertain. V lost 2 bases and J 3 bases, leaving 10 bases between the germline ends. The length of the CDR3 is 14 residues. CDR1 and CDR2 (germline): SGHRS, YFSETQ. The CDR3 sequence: CASSFSSLTDTQYF. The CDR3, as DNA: TGCGCCAGCAGCTTCTCTTCACTTACAGATACGCAGTATTTT.

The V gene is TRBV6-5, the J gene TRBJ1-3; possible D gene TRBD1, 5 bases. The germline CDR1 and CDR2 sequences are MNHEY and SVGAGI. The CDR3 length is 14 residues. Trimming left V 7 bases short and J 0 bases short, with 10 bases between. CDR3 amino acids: CASMMTVSGNTIYF. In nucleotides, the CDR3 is TGTGCCAGCATGATGACAGTCTCTGGAAACACCATATATTTT.

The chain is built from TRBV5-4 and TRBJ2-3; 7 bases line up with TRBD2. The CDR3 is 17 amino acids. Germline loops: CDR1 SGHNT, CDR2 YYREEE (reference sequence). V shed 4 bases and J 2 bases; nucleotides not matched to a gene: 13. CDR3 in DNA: TGTGCCAGCAGCCTGGTCGGGAGGAGCAGCCACACAGATACGCAGTATTTT. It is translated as CASSLVGRSSHTDTQYF.

CDR3 coding DNA: TGTGCCTGGAGTGCTTCCGGGACTAGCGGCACAGATACGCAGTATTTT. It is translated as CAWSASGTSGTDTQYF. The chain has TRBV30 and TRBJ2-3, with 10 bases lining up with TRBD2. This CDR3 spans 16 amino acids. Germline V CDR1 and CDR2: GTSNPN, SVGIG (reference sequence). V dropped 1 base and J dropped 1; count of bases not matched to a gene: 5.